This T cell receptor beta chain was recovered during a study of Graves' ophthalmopathy and Graves' hyperthyroidism. There are many counts of this clonotype. Germline values: CDR1 DFQATT, CDR2 SNEGSKA (reference sequence). Trimming left V 3 bases short and J 3 bases short, with 8 bases between. The CDR3 runs 12 residues. Investigators amplified TCR beta CDR3 regions from RNA transcripts. Second-round multiplex PCR came after first-round RT-PCR with HTBI primers. From the multiplex PCR reads, TCRdb called clonotypes with MiXCR, one entry per CDR3 protein. This table holds more than 300,000 distinct CDR3 sequences, approximately 17% found once.

This chain links TRBV20-1 with TRBJ2-5, with D uncertain. This TCR derives from an adult woman with stable Graves' hyperthyroidism. Sequencing was carried out using peripheral blood. The CDR3 DNA is TGCAGTGCTAGGATACATAAAGAGACCCAGTACTTC. It specifies CSARIHKETQYF.